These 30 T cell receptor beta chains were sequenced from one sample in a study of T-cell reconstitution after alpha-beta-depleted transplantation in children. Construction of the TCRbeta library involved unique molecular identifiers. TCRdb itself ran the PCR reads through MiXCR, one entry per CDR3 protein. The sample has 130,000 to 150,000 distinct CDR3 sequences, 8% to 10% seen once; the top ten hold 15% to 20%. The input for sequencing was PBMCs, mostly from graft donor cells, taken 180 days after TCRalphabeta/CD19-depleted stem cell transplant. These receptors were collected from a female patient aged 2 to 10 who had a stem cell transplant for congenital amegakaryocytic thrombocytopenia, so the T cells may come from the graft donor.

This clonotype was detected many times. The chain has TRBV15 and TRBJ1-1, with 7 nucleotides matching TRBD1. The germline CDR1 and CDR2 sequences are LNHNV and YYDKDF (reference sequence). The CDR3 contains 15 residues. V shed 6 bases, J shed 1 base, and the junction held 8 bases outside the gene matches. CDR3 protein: CATRPGGGRNTEAFF. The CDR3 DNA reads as TGTGCCACCAGACCAGGGGGGGGAAGGAACACTGAAGCTTTCTTT.

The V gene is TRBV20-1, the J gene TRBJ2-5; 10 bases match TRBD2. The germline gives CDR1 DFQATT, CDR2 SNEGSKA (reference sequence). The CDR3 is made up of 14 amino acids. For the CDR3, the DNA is TGCACCGGGCAACGGACTAGCGGTCAAGAGACCCAGTACTTC. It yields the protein CTGQRTSGQETQYF.

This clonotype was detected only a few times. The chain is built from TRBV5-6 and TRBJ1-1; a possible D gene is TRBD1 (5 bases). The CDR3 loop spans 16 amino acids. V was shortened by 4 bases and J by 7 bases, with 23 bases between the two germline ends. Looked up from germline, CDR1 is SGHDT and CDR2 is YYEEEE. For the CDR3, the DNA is TGTGCCAGCAGCCCCGTTGGGACGGAGGCTGGCGGTGAAGCTTTCTTT. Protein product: CASSPVGTEAGGEAFF.

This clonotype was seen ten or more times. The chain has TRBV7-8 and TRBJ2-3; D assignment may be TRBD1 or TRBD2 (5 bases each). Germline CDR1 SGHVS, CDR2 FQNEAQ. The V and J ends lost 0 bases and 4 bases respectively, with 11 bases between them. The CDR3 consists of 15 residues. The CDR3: CASSLARGASDTQYF. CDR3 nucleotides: TGTGCCAGCAGCTTAGCGAGAGGGGCCTCAGATACGCAGTATTTT.

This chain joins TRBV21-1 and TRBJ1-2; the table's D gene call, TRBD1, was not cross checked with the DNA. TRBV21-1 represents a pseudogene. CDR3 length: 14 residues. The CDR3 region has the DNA TGTGCCAGCAGCAAAAGGGGCGTAGACTATGGCTACACCTTC. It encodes CASSKRGVDYGYTF.

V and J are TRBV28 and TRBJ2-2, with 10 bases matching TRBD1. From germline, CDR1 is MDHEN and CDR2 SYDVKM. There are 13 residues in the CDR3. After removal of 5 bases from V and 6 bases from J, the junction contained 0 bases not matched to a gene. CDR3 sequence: CASSGTGAGELFF. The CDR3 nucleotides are TGTGCCAGCAGTGGGACAGGGGCCGGGGAGCTGTTTTTT.

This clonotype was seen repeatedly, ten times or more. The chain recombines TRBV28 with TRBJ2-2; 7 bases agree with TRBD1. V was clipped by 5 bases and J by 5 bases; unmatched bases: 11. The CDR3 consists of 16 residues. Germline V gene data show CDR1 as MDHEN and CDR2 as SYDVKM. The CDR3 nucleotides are TGTGCCAGCAGTCCCTCAGACAGGGTAGAGACCGGGGAGCTGTTTTTT. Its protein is CASSPSDRVETGELFF.

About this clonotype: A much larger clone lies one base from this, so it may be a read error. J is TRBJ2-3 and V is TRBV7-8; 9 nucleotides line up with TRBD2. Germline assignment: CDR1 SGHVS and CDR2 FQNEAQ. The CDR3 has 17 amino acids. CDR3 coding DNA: TGTGCCACCAGCTTATACCTAACTAGCGGGAGCACAGATACGCAGTATTTT. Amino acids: CATSLYLTSGSTDTQYF.

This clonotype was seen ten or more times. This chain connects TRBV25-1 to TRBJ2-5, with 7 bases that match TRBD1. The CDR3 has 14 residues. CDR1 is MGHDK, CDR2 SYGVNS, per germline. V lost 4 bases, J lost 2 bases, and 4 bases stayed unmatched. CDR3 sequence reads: CASSGGQHQETQYF. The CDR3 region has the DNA TGTGCCAGCAGTGGGGGACAGCATCAAGAGACCCAGTACTTC.

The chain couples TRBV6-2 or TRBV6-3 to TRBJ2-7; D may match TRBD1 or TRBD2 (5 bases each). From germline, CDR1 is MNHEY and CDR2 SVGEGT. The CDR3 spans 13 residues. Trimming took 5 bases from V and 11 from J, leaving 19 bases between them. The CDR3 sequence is CASSGPGTKAEYF. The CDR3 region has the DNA TGTGCCAGCAGTGGCCCTGGGACGAAGGCGGAGTACTTC.

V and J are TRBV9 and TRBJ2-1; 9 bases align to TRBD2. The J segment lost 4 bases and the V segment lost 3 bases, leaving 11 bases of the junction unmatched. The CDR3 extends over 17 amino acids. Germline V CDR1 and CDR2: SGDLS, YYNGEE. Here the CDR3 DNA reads TGTGCCAGCAGCGAGGGGGCTAGCGGGAATTTATACAATGAGCAGTTCTTC. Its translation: CASSEGASGNLYNEQFF. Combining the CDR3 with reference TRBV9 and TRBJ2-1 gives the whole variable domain DSGVTQTPKHLITATGQRVTLRCSPRSGDLSVYWYQQSLDQGLQFLIQYYNGEERAKGNILERFSAQQFPDLHSELNLSSLELGDSALYFCASSEGASGNLYNEQFFGPGTRLTVL.

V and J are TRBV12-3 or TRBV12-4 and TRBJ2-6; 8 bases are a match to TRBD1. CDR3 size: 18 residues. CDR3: CTISTNRGTRSGANVLTF. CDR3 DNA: TGTACCATCAGCACCAACAGGGGGACCCGCTCTGGGGCCAACGTCCTGACTTTC.

The CDR3 coding sequence is TGTGCCAGCAGCTTAGCTGGGACAGGGGATGAAAAACTGTTTTTT. Amino acid sequence: CASSLAGTGDEKLFF. The V call is TRBV7-9, the J call TRBJ1-4; TRBD1 matches at 10 bases. Looked up from germline, CDR1 is SEHNR and CDR2 is FQNEAQ (reference sequence). The CDR3 totals 15 residues. V shed 0 bases, J shed 6 bases, and the junction held 1 base outside the gene matches.

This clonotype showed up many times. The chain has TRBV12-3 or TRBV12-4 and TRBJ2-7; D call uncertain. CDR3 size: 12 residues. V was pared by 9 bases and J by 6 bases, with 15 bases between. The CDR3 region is CASGPEVGEQYF. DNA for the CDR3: TGTGCCAGTGGCCCTGAAGTGGGCGAGCAGTACTTC.

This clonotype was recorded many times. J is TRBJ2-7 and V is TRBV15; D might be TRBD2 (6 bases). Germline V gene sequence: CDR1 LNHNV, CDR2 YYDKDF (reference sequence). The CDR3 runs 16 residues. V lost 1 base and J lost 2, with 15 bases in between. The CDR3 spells CATSRGGRWTPYEQYF. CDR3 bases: TGTGCCACCAGCAGAGGTGGGAGGTGGACCCCCTACGAGCAGTACTTC.

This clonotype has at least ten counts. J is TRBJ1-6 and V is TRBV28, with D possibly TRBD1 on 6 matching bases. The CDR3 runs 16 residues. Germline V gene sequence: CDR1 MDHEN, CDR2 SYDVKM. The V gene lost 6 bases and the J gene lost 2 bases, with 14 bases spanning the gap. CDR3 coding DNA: TGTGCCAGCAGGGCCAACCAGGGGACCTATAATTCACCCCTCCACTTT. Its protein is CASRANQGTYNSPLHF.

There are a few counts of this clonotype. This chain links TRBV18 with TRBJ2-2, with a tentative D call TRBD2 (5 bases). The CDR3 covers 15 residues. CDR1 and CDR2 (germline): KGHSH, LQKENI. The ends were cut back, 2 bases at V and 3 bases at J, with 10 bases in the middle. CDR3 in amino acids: CASSPNRGYTGELFF. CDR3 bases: TGTGCCAGCTCACCAAATCGGGGTTACACCGGGGAGCTGTTTTTT.

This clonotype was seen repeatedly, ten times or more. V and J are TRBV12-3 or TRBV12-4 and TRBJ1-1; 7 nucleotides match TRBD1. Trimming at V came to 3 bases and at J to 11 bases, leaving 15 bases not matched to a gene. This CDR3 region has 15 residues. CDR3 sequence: CASSFIPGQLMEAFF. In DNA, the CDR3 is TGTGCCAGCAGTTTTATCCCGGGACAGCTAATGGAGGCTTTCTTT.

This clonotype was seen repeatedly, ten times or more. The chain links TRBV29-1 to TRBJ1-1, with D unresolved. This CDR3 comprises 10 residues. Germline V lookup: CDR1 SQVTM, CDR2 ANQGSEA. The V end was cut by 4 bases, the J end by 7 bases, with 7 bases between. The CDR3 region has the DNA TGCAGCGTTGCTTGGGTTGAAGCTTTCTTT. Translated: CSVAWVEAFF.

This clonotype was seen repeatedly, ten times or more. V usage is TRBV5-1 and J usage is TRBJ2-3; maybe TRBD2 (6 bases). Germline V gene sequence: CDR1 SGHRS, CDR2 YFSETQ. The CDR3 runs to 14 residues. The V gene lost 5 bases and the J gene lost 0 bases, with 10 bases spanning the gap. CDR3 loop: CASRAGRSTDTQYF. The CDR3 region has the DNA TGCGCCAGCAGGGCGGGGCGAAGCACAGATACGCAGTATTTT.

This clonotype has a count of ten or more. The CDR3 sequence is CSARIPGQLYEQYF. The CDR3 DNA reads TGCAGTGCTAGAATCCCTGGACAGCTCTACGAGCAGTACTTC. The chain couples TRBV20-1 to TRBJ2-7; TRBD1 is a possible D gene (6 bases). Trimming left V 2 bases short and J 3 bases short, with 14 bases between. The germline CDR1 and CDR2 sequences are DFQATT and SNEGSKA (reference sequence). This CDR3 contains 14 residues.

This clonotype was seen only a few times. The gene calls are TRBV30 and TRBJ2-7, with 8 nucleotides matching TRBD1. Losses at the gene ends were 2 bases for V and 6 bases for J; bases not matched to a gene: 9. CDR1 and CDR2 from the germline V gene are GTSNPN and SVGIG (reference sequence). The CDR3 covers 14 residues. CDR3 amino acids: CAWSMGDRLREQYF. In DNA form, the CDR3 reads TGTGCCTGGAGTATGGGGGACAGGTTACGCGAGCAGTACTTC. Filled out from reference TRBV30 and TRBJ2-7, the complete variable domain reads SQTIHQWPATLVQPVGSPLSLECTVEGTSNPNLYWYRQAAGRGLQLLFYSVGIGQISSEVPQNLSASRPQDRQFILSSKKLLLSDSGFYLCAWSMGDRLREQYFGPGTRLTVT.

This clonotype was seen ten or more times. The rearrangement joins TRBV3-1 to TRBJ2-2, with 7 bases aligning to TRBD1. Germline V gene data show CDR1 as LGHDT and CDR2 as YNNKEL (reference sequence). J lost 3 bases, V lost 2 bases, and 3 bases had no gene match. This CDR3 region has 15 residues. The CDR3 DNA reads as TGTGCCAGCAGCCAAAGGGGGCACGACACCGGGGAGCTGTTTTTT. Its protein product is CASSQRGHDTGELFF.

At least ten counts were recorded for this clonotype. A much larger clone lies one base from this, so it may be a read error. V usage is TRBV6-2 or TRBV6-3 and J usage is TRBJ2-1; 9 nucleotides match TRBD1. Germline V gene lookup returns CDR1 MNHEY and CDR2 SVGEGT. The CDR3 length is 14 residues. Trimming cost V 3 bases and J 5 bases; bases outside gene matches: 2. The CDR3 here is CASSYWDRDNEQFF. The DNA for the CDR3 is TGTGCCAGCAGTTATTGGGACAGGGACAATGAGCAGTTCTTC.

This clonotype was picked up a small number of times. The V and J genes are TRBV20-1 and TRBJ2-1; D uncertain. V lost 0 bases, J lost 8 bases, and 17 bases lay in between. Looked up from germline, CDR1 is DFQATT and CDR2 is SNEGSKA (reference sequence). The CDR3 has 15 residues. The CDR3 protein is CSARDLYLIGYEQFF. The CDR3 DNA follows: TGCAGTGCTAGAGATCTCTACCTGATTGGTTATGAGCAGTTCTTC.

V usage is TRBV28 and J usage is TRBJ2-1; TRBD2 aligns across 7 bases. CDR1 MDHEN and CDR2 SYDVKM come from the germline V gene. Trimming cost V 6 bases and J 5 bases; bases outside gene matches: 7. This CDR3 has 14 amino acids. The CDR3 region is CASRTSSGNNEQFF. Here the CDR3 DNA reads TGTGCCAGCAGGACTAGCTCTGGGAACAATGAGCAGTTCTTC.

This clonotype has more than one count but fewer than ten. The CDR3 bases are TGCAGCGTCGTCTTCAGGGAAGGGGAGACCCAGTACTTC. Translation gives CSVVFREGETQYF. This chain joins TRBV29-1 and TRBJ2-5; TRBD1 might be the D (5 bases). The V gene lost 6 bases and the J gene lost 5 bases, with 16 bases spanning the gap. This CDR3 has 13 residues. CDR1 is SQVTM, CDR2 ANQGSEA, per germline.

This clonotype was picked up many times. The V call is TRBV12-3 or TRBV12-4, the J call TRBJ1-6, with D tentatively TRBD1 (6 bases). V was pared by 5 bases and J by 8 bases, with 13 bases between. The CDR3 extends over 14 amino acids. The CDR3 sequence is CASSNRAVYSPLHF. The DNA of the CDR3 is TGTGCCAGCAGTAACAGGGCGGTGTATTCACCCCTCCACTTT.

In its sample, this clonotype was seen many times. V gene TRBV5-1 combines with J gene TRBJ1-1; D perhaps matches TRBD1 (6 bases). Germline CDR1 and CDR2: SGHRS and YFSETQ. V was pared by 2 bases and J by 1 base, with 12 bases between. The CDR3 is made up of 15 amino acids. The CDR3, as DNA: TGCGCCAGCAGCTTCACAGGGACATGGAACACTGAAGCTTTCTTT. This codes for CASSFTGTWNTEAFF.

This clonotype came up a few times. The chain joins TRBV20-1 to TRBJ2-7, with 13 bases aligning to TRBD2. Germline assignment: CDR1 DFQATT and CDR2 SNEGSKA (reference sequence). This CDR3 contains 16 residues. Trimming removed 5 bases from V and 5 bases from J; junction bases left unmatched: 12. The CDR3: CSAAGLAGPRGNEQYF. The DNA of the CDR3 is TGCAGTGCTGCGGGACTAGCGGGGCCCCGAGGCAACGAGCAGTACTTC.